This TCR beta chain emerged from a study of response to subunit inactivated influenza vaccine. The length of the CDR3 is 14 residues. Trimming took off 2 bases at V and 0 bases at J, with 6 bases between the two ends. Germline V gives CDR1 MNHEY, CDR2 SVGEGT. A few counts support this clonotype. TCRdb used MiXCR to reprocess the RT-PCR reads, holding one entry per CDR3 protein. The table includes 650,000 to 800,000 distinct CDR3 sequences, 11% to 15% detected once. The material sequenced was PBMCs from blood, taken roughly 15 days before vaccination. The sequence was collected from a man between 45 and 60 years old who received an inactivated influenza vaccine. The chain recombines TRBV6-2 or TRBV6-3 with TRBJ2-3, with D maybe TRBD2 (6 bases). The CDR3, as DNA: TGTGCCAGCAGTTACGCGGGGAGCACAGATACGCAGTATTTT. Amino acids: CASSYAGSTDTQYF.